This paragraph covers one T cell receptor (beta chain) sequence. Libraries were prepared by immunoSEQ multiplex PCR; TCRdb keeps only in-frame clonotypes and omits some of them. The sample carries over 85,000 clones, around 90% recorded once. The sample originates from a study of blood T cell repertoires in COVID-19. Study-level information: Samples taken during acute and convalescent COVID-19 were collected in the United States, Italy and Spain. Sources were T cells, B-cell-depleted T cells, or PBMCs; the material itself was cDNA or gDNA.

Patients from Seattle were sampled longitudinally, starting during active infection. This TCR was sampled from a woman aged 45-59 years with COVID-19, enrolled during active disease. The sample taken for sequencing was peripheral blood.

The CDR3: CASSSPIGGSETQYF. The CDR3 DNA reads as TGTGCCAGCAGTTCCCCAATTGGAGGGTCGGAGACCCAGTACTTC. The rearrangement links TRBV28 to TRBJ2-5, with D possibly matching TRBD2 (6 bases). The CDR3 is 15 residues long. V was clipped by 4 bases and J by 5 bases, with 17 bases between them. Germline lookup yields CDR1 MDHEN and CDR2 SYDVKM.